This TCR beta chain appears in the sequencing data of a study of shared clonotypes between healthy human individuals. Study-level results: Across subsets, estimated richness was generally greater for naive than for memory populations.

About this clone: Antigen: not known.

Using immunoSEQ multiplex PCR, the repertoire was profiled, and TCRdb retains in-frame clones only, with some absent. The sample lists about 1.4 million clones; roughly 97% were seen once. Free of recent acute infections or vaccinations, the donors were healthy HIV-negative adults. Between the trimmed V and J ends, which lost 3 bases and 5 bases, there was a span of 14 bases. Germline V gene lookup returns CDR1 LNHDA and CDR2 SQIVND (reference sequence). The CDR3 covers 15 residues. The genes are TRBV19 and TRBJ2-1; tentatively, D is TRBD2 (6 bases). The sequenced material came from naive CD4+ T cells sorted from blood. Subset reported: CD45RA+ positively selected. The TCR originated in a man aged 30 to 39 in good health. CDR3: CASSIVSRGDNEQFF. Here the CDR3 DNA reads TGTGCCAGTAGTATTGTTTCGCGCGGGGACAATGAGCAGTTCTTC. Complete variable domain (other parts from reference TRBV19 and TRBJ2-1): DGGITQSPKYLFRKEGQNVTLSCEQNLNHDAMYWYRQDPGQGLRLIYYSQIVNDFQKGDIAEGYSVSREKKESFPLTVTSAQKNPTAFYLCASSIVSRGDNEQFFGPGTRLTVL.